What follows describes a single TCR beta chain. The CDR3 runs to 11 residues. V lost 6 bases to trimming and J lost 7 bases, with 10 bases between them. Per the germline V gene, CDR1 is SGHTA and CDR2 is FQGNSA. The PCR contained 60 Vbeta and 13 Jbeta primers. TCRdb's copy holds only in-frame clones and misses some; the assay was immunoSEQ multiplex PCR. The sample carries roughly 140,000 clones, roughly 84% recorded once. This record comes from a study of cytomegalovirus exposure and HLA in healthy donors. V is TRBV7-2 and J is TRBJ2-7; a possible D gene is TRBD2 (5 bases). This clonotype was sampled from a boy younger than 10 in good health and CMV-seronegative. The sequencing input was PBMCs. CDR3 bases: TGTGCCAGCAGGAGCCAGCGGGAGCAGTACTTC. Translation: CASRSQREQYF. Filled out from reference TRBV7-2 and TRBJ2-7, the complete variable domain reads GAGVSQSPSNKVTEKGKDVELRCDPISGHTALYWYRQSLGQGLEFLIYFQGNSAPDKSGLPSDRFSAERTGGSVSTLTIQRTQQEDSAVYLCASRSQREQYFGPGTRLTVT.